This TCR beta chain was sequenced in a study of graft-versus-host responses after intestinal transplantation. Study overall: Each of the recipients got a multivisceral, liver-intestinal, or isolated intestinal transplant. Every transplant recipient was induced with anti-thymocyte globulin, then maintained on tacrolimus and steroids for about 3 years.

With regard to this clone: No antigen is known for it.

TCRdb's copy holds only in-frame clones and misses some; the assay was immunoSEQ multiplex PCR. The sample lists about 120,000 clones, roughly nine tenths occurring once. General observations from the study: Early post-transplant declines in HvG were associated with peak levels of circulating GvH clones.

The sample was unstimulated CD4+ T cells sorted from spleen or lymph node cells, taken before intestinal transplant. The source of this sequence is a human donor who received an intestinal transplant.

The CDR3 sequence: CASKGQGFDYGYTF. In DNA form, the CDR3 reads TGTGCCAGCAAGGGACAGGGGTTCGACTATGGCTACACCTTC. The V and J genes are TRBV2 and TRBJ1-2, with 10 nucleotides matching TRBD1. This CDR3 has 14 residues. From germline, CDR1 is SNHLY and CDR2 FYNNEI. Trimming cost V 7 bases and J 3 bases; bases outside gene matches: 5.